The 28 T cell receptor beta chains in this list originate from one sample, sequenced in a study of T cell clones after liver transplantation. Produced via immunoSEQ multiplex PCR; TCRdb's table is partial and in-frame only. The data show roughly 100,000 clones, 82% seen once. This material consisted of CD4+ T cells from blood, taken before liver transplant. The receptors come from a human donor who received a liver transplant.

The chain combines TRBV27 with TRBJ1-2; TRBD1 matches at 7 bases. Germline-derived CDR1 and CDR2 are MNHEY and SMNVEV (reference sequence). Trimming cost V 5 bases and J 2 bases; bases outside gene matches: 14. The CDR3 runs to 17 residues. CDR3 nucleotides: TGTGCCAGCAGTCCCGAGTCTGTTTCGACAGGGAACTATGGCTACACCTTC. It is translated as CASSPESVSTGNYGYTF.

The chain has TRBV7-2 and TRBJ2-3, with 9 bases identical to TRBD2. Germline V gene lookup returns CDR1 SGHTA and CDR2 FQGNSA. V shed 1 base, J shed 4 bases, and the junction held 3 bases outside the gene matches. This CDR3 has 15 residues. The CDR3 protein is CASSLVAGVADTQYF. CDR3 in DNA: TGTGCCAGCAGCTTAGTAGCGGGGGTGGCAGATACGCAGTATTTT.

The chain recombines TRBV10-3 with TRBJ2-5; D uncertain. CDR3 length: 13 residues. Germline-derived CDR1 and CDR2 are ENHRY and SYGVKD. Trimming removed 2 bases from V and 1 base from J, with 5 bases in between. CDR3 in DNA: TGTGCCATCAGTGAGGTCCCCCAAGAGACCCAGTACTTC. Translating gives CAISEVPQETQYF.

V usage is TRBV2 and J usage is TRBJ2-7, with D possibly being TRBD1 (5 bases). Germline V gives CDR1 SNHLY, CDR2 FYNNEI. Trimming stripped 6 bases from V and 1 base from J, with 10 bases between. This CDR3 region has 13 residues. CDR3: CASRGQGSYEQYF. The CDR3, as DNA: TGTGCCAGCAGGGGGCAAGGATCCTACGAGCAGTACTTC.

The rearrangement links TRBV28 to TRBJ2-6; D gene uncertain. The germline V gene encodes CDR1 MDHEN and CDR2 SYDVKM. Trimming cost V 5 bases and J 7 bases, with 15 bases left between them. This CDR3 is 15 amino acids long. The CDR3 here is CASSERSSSANVLTF. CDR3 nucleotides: TGTGCCAGCAGTGAGAGATCCTCCTCCGCCAACGTCCTGACTTTC.

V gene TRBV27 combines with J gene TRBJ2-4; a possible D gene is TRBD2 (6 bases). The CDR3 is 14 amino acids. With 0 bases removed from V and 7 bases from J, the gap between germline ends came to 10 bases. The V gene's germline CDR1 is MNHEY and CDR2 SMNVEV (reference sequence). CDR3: CASSLSRGRNIQYF. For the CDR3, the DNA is TGTGCCAGCAGTTTATCGAGAGGGAGGAACATTCAGTACTTC.

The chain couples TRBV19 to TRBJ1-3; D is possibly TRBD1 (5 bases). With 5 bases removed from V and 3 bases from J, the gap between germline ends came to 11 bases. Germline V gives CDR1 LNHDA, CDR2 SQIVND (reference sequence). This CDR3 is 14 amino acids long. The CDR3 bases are TGTGCCAGTAGTGTTCGGGGGAATGGAAACACCATATATTTT. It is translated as CASSVRGNGNTIYF.

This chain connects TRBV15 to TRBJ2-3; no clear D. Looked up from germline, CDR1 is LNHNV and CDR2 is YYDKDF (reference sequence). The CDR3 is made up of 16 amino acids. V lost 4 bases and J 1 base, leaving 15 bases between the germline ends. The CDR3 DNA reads TGTGCCACCAGCACAGACCCGACGCGACGCACAGATACGCAGTATTTT. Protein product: CATSTDPTRRTDTQYF.

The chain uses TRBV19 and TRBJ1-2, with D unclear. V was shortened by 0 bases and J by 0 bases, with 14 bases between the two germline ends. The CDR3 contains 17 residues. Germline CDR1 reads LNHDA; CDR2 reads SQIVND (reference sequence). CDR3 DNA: TGTGCCAGTAGTATAGATCTATCGGCCGAAACTAACTATGGCTACACCTTC. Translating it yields CASSIDLSAETNYGYTF.

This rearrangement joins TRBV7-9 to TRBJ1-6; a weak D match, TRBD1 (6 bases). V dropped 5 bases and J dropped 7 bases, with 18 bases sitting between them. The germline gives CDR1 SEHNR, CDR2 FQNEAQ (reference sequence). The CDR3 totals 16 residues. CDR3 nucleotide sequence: TGTGCCAGCAGCCTAGGCCTGGGGGGCAGGAATTCACCCCTCCACTTT. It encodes CASSLGLGGRNSPLHF. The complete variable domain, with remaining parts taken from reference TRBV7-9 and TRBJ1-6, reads DTGVSQNPRHKITKRGQNVTFRCDPISEHNRLYWYRQTLGQGPEFLTYFQNEAQLEKSRLLSDRFSAERPKGSFSTLEIQRTEQGDSAMYLCASSLGLGGRNSPLHFGNGTRLTVT.

The CDR3, as DNA: TGTGCCAGCAGCCGGGAGGTTATCTCCTACAATGAGCAGTTCTTC. It codes for CASSREVISYNEQFF. The rearrangement joins TRBV14 to TRBJ2-1; possible D gene TRBD2, 6 bases. This CDR3 has 15 amino acids. The ends were cut back, 4 bases at V and 0 bases at J, with 10 bases in the middle. Germline-derived CDR1 and CDR2 are SGHDN and FVKESK. The full variable domain, its missing parts supplied by reference TRBV14 and TRBJ2-1, is EAGVTQFPSHSVIEKGQTVTLRCDPISGHDNLYWYRRVMGKEIKFLLHFVKESKQDESGMPNNRFLAERTGGTYSTLKVQPAELEDSGVYFCASSREVISYNEQFFGPGTRLTVL.

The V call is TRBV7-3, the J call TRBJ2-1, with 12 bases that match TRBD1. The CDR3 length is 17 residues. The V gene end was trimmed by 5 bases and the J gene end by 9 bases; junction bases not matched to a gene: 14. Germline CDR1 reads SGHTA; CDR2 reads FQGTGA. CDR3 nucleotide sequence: TGTGCCAGCAGCAATGGCGGGACAGGGGGCGCATCCGGTGAGCAGTTCTTC. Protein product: CASSNGGTGGASGEQFF.

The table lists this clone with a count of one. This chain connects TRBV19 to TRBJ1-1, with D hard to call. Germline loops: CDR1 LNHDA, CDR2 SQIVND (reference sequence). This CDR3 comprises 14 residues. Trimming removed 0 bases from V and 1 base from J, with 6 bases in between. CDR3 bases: TGTGCCAGTAGTATAGAACAGCGGAACACTGAAGCTTTCTTT. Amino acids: CASSIEQRNTEAFF.

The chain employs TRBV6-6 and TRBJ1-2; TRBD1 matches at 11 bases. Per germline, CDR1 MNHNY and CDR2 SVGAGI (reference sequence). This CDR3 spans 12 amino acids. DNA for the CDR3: TGTGGGGCTGGACAGGGGGCGGGAGGCTACACCTTC. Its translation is CGAGQGAGGYTF.

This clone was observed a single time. The CDR3 bases are TGTGCCAGCAGCCAAGACCTACCGGCGGGAGCATACAATGAGCAGTTCTTC. Protein sequence: CASSQDLPAGAYNEQFF. The J gene is TRBJ2-1, the V gene TRBV14; the match to TRBD2 covers 7 bases. Per germline, CDR1 SGHDN and CDR2 FVKESK. The V and J ends lost 0 bases and 4 bases, in that order; junction bases with no gene match: 9. The CDR3 spans 17 residues.

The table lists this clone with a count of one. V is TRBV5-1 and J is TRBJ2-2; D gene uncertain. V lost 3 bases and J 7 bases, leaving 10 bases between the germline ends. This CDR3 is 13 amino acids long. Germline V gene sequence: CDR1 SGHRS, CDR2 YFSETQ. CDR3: CASSSRPDGELFF. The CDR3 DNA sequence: TGCGCCAGCAGCTCTCGACCGGACGGGGAGCTGTTTTTT.

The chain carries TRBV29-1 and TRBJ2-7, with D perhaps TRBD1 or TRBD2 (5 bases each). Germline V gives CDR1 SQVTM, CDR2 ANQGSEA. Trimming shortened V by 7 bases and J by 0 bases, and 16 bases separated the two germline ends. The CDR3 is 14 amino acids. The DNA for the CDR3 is TGCAGCGCCGTTCTAGCTGGGGGCTCCTACGAGCAGTACTTC. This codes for CSAVLAGGSYEQYF.

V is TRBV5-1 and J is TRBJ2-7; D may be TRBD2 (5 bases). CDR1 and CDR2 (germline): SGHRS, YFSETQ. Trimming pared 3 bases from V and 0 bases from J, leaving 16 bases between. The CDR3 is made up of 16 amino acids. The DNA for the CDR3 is TGCGCCAGCAGCTGGGCGGGCAACTATGGCTCCTACGAGCAGTACTTC. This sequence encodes CASSWAGNYGSYEQYF.

As DNA, the CDR3 is TGTGCCAGCAGTTCCGAATACTCTGGACCGCCGGGCGGGCAGTACTTC. Protein product: CASSSEYSGPPGGQYF. The V gene is TRBV27, the J gene TRBJ2-7, with D unresolved. The CDR3 spans 16 residues. Germline CDR1 reads MNHEY; CDR2 reads SMNVEV (reference sequence). Between the trimmed V and J ends, which lost 4 bases and 9 bases, there was a span of 25 bases.

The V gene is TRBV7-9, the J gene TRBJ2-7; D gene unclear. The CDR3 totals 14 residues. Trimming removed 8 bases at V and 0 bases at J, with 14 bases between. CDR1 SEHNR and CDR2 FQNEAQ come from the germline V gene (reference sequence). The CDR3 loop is CASAPRQGSYEQYF. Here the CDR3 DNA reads TGTGCCAGCGCCCCACGACAAGGCTCCTACGAGCAGTACTTC.

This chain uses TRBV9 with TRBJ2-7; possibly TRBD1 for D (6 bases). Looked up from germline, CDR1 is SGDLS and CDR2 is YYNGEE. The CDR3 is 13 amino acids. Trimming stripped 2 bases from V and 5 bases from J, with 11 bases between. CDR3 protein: CASSVGQTNEQYF. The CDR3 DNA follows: TGTGCCAGCAGCGTCGGACAGACAAACGAGCAGTACTTC.

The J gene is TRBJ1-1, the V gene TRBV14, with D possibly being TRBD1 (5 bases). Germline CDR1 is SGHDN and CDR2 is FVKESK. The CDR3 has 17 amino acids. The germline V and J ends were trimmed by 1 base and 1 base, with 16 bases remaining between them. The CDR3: CASSQAELFGGNTEAFF. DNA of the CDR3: TGTGCCAGCAGCCAAGCGGAATTGTTCGGGGGGAACACTGAAGCTTTCTTT. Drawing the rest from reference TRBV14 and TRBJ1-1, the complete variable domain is EAGVTQFPSHSVIEKGQTVTLRCDPISGHDNLYWYRRVMGKEIKFLLHFVKESKQDESGMPNNRFLAERTGGTYSTLKVQPAELEDSGVYFCASSQAELFGGNTEAFFGQGTRLTVV.

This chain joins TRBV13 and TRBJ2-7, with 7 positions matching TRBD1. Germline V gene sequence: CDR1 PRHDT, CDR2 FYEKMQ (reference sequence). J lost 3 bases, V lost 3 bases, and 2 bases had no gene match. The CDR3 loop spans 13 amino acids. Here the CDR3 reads CASSLDRNYEQYF. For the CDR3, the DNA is TGTGCCAGCAGCTTGGACAGGAACTACGAGCAGTACTTC.

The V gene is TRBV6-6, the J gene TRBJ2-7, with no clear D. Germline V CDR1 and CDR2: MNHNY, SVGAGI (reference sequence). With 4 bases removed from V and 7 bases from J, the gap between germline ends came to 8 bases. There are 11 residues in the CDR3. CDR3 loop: CASSFSREQYF. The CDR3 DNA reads TGTGCCAGCAGTTTCTCGAGGGAGCAGTACTTC.

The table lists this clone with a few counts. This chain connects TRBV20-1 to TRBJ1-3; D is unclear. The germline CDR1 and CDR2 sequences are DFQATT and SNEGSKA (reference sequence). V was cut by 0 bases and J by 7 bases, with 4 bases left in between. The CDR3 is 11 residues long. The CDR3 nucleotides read TGCAGTGCTAGAGACCATAACACCATATATTTT. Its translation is CSARDHNTIYF.

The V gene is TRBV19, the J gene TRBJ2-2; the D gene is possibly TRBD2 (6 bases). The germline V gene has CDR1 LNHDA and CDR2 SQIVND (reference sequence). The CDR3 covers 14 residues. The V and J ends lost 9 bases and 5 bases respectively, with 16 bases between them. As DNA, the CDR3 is TGTGCCAGCTCGGGGGATAGGAGAACCGGGGAGCTGTTTTTT. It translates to CASSGDRRTGELFF.

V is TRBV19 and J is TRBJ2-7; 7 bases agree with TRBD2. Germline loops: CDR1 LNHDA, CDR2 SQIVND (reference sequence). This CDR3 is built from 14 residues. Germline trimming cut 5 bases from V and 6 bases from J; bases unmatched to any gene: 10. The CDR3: CASSLQSIAGEQYF. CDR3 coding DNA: TGTGCCAGTAGTCTGCAATCGATAGCGGGCGAGCAGTACTTC. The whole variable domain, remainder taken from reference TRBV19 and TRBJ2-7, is DGGITQSPKYLFRKEGQNVTLSCEQNLNHDAMYWYRQDPGQGLRLIYYSQIVNDFQKGDIAEGYSVSREKKESFPLTVTSAQKNPTAFYLCASSLQSIAGEQYFGPGTRLTVT.

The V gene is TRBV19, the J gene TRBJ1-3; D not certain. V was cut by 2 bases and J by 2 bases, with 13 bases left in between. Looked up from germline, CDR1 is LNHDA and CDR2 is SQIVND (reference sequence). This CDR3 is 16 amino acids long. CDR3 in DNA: TGTGCCAGTAGTATACGGGCAGGAGGCACTGGAAACACCATATATTTT. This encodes CASSIRAGGTGNTIYF. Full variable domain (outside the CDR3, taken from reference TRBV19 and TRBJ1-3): DGGITQSPKYLFRKEGQNVTLSCEQNLNHDAMYWYRQDPGQGLRLIYYSQIVNDFQKGDIAEGYSVSREKKESFPLTVTSAQKNPTAFYLCASSIRAGGTGNTIYFGEGSWLTVV.